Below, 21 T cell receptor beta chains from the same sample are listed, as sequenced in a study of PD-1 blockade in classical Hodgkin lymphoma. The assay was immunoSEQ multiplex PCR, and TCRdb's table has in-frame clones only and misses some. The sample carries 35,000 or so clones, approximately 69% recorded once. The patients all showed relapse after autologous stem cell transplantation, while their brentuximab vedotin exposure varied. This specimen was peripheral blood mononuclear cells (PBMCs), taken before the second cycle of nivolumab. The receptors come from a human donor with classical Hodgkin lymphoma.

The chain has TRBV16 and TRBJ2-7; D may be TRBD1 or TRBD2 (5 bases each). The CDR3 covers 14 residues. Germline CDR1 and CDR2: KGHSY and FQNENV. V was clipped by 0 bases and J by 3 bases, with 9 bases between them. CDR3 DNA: TGTGCCAGCAGCCAATCGGGGGTAGGCTACGAGCAGTACTTC. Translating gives CASSQSGVGYEQYF.

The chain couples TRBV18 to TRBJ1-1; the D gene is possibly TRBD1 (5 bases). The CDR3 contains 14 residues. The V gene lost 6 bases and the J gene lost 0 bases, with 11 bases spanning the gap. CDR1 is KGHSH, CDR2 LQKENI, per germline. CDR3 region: CASSPGFMNTEAFF. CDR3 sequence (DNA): TGTGCCAGCTCCCCAGGGTTCATGAACACTGAAGCTTTCTTT.

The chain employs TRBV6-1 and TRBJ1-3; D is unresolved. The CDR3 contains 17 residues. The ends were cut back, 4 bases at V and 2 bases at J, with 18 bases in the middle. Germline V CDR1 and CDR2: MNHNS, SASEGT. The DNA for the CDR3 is TGTGCCAGCAGTGGCGGGTTGTCGACCTACGCTGGAAACACCATATATTTT. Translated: CASSGGLSTYAGNTIYF.

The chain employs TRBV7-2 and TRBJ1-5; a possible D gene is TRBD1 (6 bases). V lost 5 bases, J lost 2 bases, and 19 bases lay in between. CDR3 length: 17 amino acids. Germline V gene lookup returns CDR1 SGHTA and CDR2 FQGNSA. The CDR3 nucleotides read TGTGCCAGCAGCCCTGCGACAGGCTCACGGGGCAATCAGCCCCAGCATTTT. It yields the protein CASSPATGSRGNQPQHF.

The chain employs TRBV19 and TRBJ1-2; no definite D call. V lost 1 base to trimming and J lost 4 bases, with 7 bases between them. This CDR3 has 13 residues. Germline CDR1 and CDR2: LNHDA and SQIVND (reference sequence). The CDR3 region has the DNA TGTGCCAGTAGTATAGTGTTGGGCTATGGCTACACCTTC. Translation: CASSIVLGYGYTF.

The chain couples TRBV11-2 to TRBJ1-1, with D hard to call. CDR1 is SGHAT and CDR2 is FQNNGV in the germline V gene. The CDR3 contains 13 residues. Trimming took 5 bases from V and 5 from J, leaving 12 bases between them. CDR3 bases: TGTGCCAGCAGCCAAAGGCGGGGAACTGAAGCTTTCTTT. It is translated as CASSQRRGTEAFF.

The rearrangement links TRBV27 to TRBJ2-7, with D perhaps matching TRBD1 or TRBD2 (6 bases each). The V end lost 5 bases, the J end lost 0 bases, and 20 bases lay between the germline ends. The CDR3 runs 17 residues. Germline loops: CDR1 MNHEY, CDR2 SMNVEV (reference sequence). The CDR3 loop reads CASSLRSGGDSSYEQYF. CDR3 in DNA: TGTGCCAGCAGTCTAAGATCCGGGGGCGACAGCTCCTACGAGCAGTACTTC.

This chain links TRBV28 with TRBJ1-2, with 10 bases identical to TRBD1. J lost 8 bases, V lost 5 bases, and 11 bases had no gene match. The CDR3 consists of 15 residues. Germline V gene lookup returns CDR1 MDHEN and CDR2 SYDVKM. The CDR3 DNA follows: TGTGCCAGCAGTCTAACCGGGACAGGGGTCCGGGGCTACACCTTC. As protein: CASSLTGTGVRGYTF.

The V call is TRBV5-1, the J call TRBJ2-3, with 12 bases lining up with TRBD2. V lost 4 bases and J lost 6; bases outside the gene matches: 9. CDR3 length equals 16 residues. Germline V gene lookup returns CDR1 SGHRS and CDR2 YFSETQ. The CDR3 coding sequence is TGCGCCAGCAGCCCCTGGACTAGCGGGAAGTGGGATACGCAGTATTTT. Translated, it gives CASSPWTSGKWDTQYF.

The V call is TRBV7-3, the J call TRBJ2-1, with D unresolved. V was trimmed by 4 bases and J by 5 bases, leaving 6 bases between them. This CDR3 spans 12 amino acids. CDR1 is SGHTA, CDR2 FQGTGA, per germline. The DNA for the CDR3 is TGTGCCAGCAGCTCCGAAAACAATGAGCAGTTCTTC. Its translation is CASSSENNEQFF.

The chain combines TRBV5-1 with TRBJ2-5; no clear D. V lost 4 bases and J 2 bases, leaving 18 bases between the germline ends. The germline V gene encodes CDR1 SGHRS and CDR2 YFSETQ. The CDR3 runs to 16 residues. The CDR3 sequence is CASSPRTGAPQETQYF. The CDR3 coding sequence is TGCGCCAGCAGCCCACGGACCGGAGCACCACAAGAGACCCAGTACTTC.

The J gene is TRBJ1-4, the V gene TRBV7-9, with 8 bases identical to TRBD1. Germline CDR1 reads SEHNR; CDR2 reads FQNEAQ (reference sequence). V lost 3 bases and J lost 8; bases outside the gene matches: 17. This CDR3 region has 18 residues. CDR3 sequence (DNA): TGTGCCAGCAGCTTCGGGCCCCCCGACAGGGGATGGCGGGAAAAACTGTTTTTT. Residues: CASSFGPPDRGWREKLFF.

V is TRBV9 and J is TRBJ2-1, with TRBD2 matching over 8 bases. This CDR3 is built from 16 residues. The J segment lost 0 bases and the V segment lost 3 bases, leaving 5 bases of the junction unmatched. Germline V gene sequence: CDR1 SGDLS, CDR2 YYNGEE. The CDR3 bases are TGTGCCAGCAGCGCAATAGCGGGGAGCTCCTACAATGAGCAGTTCTTC. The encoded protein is CASSAIAGSSYNEQFF.

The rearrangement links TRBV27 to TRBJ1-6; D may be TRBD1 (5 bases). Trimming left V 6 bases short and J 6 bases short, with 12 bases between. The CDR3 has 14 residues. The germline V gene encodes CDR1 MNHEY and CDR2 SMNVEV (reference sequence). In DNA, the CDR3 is TGTGCCAGCAGCCTGGGGGTTTCTAATTCACCCCTCCACTTT. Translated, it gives CASSLGVSNSPLHF.

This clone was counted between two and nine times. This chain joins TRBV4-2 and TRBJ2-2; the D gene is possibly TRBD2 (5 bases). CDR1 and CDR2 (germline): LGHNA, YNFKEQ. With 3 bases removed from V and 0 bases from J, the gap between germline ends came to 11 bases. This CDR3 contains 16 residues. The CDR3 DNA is TGTGCCAGCAGCCAGCTCTGGGAGACGAACACCGGGGAGCTGTTTTTT. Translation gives CASSQLWETNTGELFF.

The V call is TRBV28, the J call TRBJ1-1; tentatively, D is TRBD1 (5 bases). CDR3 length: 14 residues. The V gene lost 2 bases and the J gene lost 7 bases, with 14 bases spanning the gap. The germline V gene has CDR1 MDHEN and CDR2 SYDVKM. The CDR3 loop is CASSLSYQGSEAFF. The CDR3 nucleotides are TGTGCCAGCAGTTTAAGTTACCAGGGTAGTGAAGCTTTCTTT.

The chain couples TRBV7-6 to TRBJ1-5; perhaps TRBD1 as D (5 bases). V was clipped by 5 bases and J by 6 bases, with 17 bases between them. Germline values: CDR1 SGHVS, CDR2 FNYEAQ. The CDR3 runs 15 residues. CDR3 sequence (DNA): TGTGCCAGCAGCCCGGAGGTCCAGGGTGGTCAGCCCCAGCATTTT. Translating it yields CASSPEVQGGQPQHF. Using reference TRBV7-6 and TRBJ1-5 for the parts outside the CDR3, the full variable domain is GAGVSQSPRYKVTKRGQDVALRCDPISGHVSLYWYRQALGQGPEFLTYFNYEAQQDKSGLPNDRFSAERPEGSISTLTIQRTEQRDSAMYRCASSPEVQGGQPQHFGDGTRLSIL.

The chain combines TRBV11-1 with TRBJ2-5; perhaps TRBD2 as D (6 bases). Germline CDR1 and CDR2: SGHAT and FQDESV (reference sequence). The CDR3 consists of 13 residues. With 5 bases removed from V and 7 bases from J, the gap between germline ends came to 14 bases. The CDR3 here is CASSTGVRGTQYF. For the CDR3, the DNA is TGTGCCAGCAGCACGGGAGTCCGGGGGACCCAGTACTTC.

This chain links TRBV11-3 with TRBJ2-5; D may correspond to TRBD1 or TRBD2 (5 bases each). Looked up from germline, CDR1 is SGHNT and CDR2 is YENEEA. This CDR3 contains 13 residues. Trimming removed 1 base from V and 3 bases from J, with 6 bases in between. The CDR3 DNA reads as TGTGCCAGCAGCTTAGGGGGGAAAGAGACCCAGTACTTC. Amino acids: CASSLGGKETQYF.

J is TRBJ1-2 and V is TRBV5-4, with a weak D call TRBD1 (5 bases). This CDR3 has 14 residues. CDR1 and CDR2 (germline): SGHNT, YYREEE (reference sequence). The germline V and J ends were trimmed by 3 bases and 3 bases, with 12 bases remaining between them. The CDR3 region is CASSSGTVDYGYTF. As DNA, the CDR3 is TGTGCCAGCAGCTCCGGGACGGTGGACTATGGCTACACCTTC. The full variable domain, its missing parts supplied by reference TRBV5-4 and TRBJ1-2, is ETGVTQSPTHLIKTRGQQVTLRCSSQSGHNTVSWYQQALGQGPQFIFQYYREEENGRGNFPPRFSGLQFPNYSSELNVNALELDDSALYLCASSSGTVDYGYTFGSGTRLTVV.

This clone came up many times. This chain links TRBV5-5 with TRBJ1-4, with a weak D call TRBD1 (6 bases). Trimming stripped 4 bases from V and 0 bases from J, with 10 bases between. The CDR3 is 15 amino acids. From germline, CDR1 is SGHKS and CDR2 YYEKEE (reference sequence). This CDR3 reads CASSATGTTNEKLFF. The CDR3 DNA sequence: TGTGCCAGCAGCGCCACAGGGACAACTAATGAAAAACTGTTTTTT.